This T cell receptor (beta chain) was recorded in a study of breast tumors, draining lymph nodes, adjacent tissues. Study-level points and caveats: Data only fit, rather than demonstrated, lymph node origin of most tumor T cells. The data were judged consistent with most tumor T cells coming from lymph node and expanding in tumor. Compared with lymph nodes, tumors were less diverse; compared with nontumor tissue, more. Compared with basal-like, luminal-like tumors shared significantly more repertoire with nontumor tissue.

Only a few counts were recorded for this clonotype. Its target is not known. Samples came from axillary lymph nodes draining the breast cancer. TCRdb independently ran MiXCR on the multiplex PCR reads; one entry per CDR3 protein. The sample yields about 100,000 distinct CDR3 sequences, 21% seen once. This TCR was recovered from a female donor with breast cancer. Some clones in this sample may be carry-over from other donors' samples. The sequencing input was axillary lymph node tissue.

The CDR3 sequence is CASGRGTAYNEQFF. CDR3 coding DNA: TGCGCCAGCGGAAGGGGAACAGCCTACAATGAGCAGTTCTTC. V is TRBV5-1 and J is TRBJ2-1, with a weak D call TRBD1 (5 bases). Trimming removed 7 bases at V and 2 bases at J, with 13 bases between. Germline loops: CDR1 SGHRS, CDR2 YFSETQ. CDR3 length equals 14 residues.